What follows are 7 T cell receptor beta chains derived from one specimen sequenced in a study of T cells after yellow fever vaccination. TCRdb re-derived calls from the 5' RACE reads in MiXCR, one entry per CDR3 protein. This sample has approximately 300,000 distinct CDR3 sequences; 6.8% occur once, and the top ten carry about 18%. The specimen comprised PBMCs, sampled about 41 days after the first yellow fever vaccination. The receptors were gathered from a young man who received the YFV17D yellow fever vaccine.

This clonotype appeared a few times. This chain connects TRBV20-1 to TRBJ2-5; 8 nucleotides line up with TRBD2. Germline V gives CDR1 DFQATT, CDR2 SNEGSKA (reference sequence). The junction had 11 bases not matched to a gene; V was cut back by 4 bases and J by 7 bases. The CDR3 is 14 residues long. CDR3: CSAIAGGALGTQYF. In DNA form, the CDR3 reads TGCAGTGCTATCGCGGGGGGCGCCCTGGGGACCCAGTACTTC.

This clonotype was observed many times. The J gene is TRBJ1-1, the V gene TRBV4-3; D might be TRBD1 (6 bases). The length of the CDR3 is 14 residues. The V end lost 4 bases, the J end lost 5 bases, and 14 bases lay between the germline ends. Germline V lookup: CDR1 LGHNA, CDR2 YSLEER. CDR3 DNA sequence: TGCGCCAGCAGCCCGACTACAGGGAGAACTGAAGCTTTCTTT. Protein sequence: CASSPTTGRTEAFF.

The chain joins TRBV7-2 to TRBJ1-2, with D perhaps matching TRBD1 (6 bases). Germline V gives CDR1 SGHTA, CDR2 FQGNSA. This CDR3 comprises 13 residues. Between the trimmed V and J ends, which lost 5 bases and 7 bases, there was a span of 14 bases. The CDR3 here is CASSLTGLRGYTF. The CDR3 DNA is TGTGCCAGCAGCCTAACAGGGCTTCGTGGCTACACCTTC.

This clonotype was detected ten times or more. CDR3 DNA sequence: TGTGCCAGCAGCTTGGATGTTGGGTGGGAGACCCAGTACTTC. It yields the protein CASSLDVGWETQYF. The V and J genes are TRBV5-6 and TRBJ2-5, with D unresolved. CDR1 and CDR2 (germline): SGHDT, YYEEEE. CDR3 length: 14 amino acids. The ends were cut back, 0 bases at V and 5 bases at J, with 11 bases in the middle.

Regarding this clonotype: Since the CDR3 does not end with the conserved phenylalanine or tryptophan, this likely comes from a read error. The limits of the CDR3 on the DNA are not certain, so only TCRdb's listed CDR3 is given. This rearrangement joins TRBV14 to TRBJ1-2. The CDR3 extends over 11 residues, inclusive of both ends. The germline V gene has CDR1 SGHDN and CDR2 FVKESK. The chain's CDR3 is CASSQEARRIT.

The V and J genes are TRBV6-5 and TRBJ2-7, with 8 bases fitting TRBD1. The ends lost 2 bases at V and 3 bases at J; junction bases unmatched: 6. The CDR3 runs 15 residues. Looked up from germline, CDR1 is MNHEY and CDR2 is SVGAGI. DNA for the CDR3: TGTGCCAGCAGTTACCGGGCAGGGGGCGTCTACGAGCAGTACTTC. It is translated as CASSYRAGGVYEQYF.

This chain connects TRBV6-5 to TRBJ2-4, with a possible D match to TRBD2 (5 bases). The V gene's germline CDR1 is MNHEY and CDR2 SVGAGI. V lost 0 bases, J lost 1 base, and 10 bases lay in between. The CDR3 has 16 amino acids. CDR3 DNA: TGTGCCAGCAGTTACTCCGGCTCGGGGGCCAAAAACATTCAGTACTTC. This sequence encodes CASSYSGSGAKNIQYF.